The clone carrying this T cell receptor beta chain was seen repeatedly, ten times or more. The antigen is undetermined. This record belongs to a study of breast tumors, draining lymph nodes, adjacent tissues. TCRdb passed the multiplex PCR reads through MiXCR, listing each CDR3 protein once. Here the sample spans roughly 130,000 distinct CDR3 sequences, 15% to 20% being singletons. The lymph nodes were axillary draining lymph nodes from breast cancer patients. The V gene's germline CDR1 is LNHDA and CDR2 SQIVND (reference sequence). The CDR3 is 14 residues long. V gave up 2 bases and J gave up 2 bases, with 6 bases separating them. General study points: Tumor TCR diversity was below lymph nodes but above nontumor tissue. Tumor and nontumor repertoires were significantly more similar in luminal-like than in basal-like breast cancer. Most tumor T cells seemingly derive from lymph node, then expand in tumor.

Sequencing was done on a sample of axillary lymph node tissue. This TCR was recovered from a female donor with breast cancer. Some clones in this sample may be carry-over from other donors' samples. This chain links TRBV19 with TRBJ1-4; unclear D gene. The CDR3 coding sequence is TGTGCCAGTAGTATACGGGTCACTAATGAAAAACTGTTTTTT. This translates into CASSIRVTNEKLFF.